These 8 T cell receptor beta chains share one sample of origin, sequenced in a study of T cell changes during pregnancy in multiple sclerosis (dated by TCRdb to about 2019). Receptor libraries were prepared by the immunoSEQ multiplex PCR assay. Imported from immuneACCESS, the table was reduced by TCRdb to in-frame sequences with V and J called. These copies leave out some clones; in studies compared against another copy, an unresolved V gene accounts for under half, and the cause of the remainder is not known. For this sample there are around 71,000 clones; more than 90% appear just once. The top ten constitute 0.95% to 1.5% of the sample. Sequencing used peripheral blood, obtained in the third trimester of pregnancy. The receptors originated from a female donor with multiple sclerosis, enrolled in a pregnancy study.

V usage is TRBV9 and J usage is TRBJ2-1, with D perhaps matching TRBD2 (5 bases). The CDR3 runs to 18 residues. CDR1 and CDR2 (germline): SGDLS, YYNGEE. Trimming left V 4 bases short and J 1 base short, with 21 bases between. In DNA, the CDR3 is TGTGCCAGCAGCCCTCGCCCAAAGGAGCGGAAATCCTACAATGAGCAGTTCTTC. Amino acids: CASSPRPKERKSYNEQFF.

CDR3 in DNA: TGTGCCTGGACGCGGACAAGTGCCACTGAAAAACTGTTTTTT. Amino acid sequence: CAWTRTSATEKLFF. V is TRBV30 and J is TRBJ1-4; maybe TRBD1 (5 bases). This CDR3 comprises 14 residues. The germline CDR1 and CDR2 sequences are GTSNPN and SVGIG (reference sequence). V was trimmed by 4 bases and J by 7 bases, leaving 16 bases between them.

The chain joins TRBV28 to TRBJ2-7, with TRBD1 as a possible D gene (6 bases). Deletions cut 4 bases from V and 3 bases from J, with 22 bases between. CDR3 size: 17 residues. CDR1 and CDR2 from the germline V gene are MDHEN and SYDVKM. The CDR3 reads CASSWATENRVGYEQYF. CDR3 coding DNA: TGTGCCAGCAGTTGGGCGACGGAAAACAGGGTCGGCTACGAGCAGTACTTC.

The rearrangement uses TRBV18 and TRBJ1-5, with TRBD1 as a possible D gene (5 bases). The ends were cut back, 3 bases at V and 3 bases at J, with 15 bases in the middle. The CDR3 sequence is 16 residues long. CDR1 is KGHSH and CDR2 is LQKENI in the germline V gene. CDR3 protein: CASSPLDSRLNQPQHF. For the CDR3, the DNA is TGTGCCAGCTCACCGTTAGACAGTAGGCTCAATCAGCCCCAGCATTTT. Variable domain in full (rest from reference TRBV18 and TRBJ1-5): NAGVMQNPRHLVRRRGQEARLRCSPMKGHSHVYWYRQLPEEGLKFMVYLQKENIIDESGMPKERFSAEFPKEGPSILRIQQVVRGDSAAYFCASSPLDSRLNQPQHFGDGTRLSIL.

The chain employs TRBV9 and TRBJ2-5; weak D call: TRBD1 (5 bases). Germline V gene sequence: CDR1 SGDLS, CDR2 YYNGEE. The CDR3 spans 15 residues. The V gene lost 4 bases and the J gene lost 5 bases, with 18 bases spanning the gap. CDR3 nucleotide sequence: TGTGCCAGCAGCACCTCCGGACACTTCGGGGAGACCCAGTACTTC. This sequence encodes CASSTSGHFGETQYF.

CDR3 sequence: CASSLTGGSNTEAFF. The CDR3 DNA follows: TGTGCCAGCAGCTTAACGGGGGGGTCGAACACTGAAGCTTTCTTT. The V gene is TRBV7-3, the J gene TRBJ1-1; possible D gene TRBD1, 5 bases. The CDR3 consists of 15 residues. The germline CDR1 and CDR2 sequences are SGHTA and FQGTGA. V was cut by 0 bases and J by 1 base, with 9 bases left in between.

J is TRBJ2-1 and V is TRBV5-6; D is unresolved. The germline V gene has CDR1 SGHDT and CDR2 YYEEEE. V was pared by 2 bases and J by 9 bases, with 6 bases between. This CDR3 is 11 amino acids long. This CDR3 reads CASSFTVEQFF. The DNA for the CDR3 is TGTGCCAGCAGCTTCACGGTTGAGCAGTTCTTC.

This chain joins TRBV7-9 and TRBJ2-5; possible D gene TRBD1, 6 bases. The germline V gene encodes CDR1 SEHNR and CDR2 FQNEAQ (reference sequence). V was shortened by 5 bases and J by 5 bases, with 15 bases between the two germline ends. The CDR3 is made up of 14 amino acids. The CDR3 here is CASSGSSQGETQYF. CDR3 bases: TGTGCCAGCAGCGGCAGCTCCCAGGGGGAGACCCAGTACTTC.